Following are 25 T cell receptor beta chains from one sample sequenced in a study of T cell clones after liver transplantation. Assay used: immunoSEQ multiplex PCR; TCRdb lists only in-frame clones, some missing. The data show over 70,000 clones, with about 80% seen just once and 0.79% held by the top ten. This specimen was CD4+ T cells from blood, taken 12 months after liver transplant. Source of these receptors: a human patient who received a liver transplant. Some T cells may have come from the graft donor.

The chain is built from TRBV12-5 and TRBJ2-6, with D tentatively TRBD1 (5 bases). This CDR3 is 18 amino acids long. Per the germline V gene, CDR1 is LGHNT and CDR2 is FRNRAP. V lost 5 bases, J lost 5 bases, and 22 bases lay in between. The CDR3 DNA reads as TGTGCTAGTGGTAACTGTAATGCAGGACAAAGTCGGGCCAACGTCCTGACTTTC. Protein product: CASGNCNAGQSRANVLTF.

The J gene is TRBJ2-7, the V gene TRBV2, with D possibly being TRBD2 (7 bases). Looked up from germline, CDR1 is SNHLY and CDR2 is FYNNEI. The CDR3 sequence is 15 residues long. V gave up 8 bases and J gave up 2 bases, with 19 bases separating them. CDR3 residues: CASSSQGRGAYEQYF. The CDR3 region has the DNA TGTGCCAGCTCCTCCCAGGGGAGGGGTGCCTACGAGCAGTACTTC.

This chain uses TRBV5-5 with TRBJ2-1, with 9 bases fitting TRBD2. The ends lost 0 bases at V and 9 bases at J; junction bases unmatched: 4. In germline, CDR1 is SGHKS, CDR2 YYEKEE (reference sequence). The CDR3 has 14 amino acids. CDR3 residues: CASSLVAGAGEQFF. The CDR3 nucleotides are TGTGCCAGCAGCTTGGTAGCGGGAGCGGGTGAGCAGTTCTTC.

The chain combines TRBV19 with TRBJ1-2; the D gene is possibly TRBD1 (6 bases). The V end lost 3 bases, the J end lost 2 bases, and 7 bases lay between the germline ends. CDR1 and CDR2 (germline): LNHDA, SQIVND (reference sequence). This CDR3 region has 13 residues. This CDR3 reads CASSIQGNYGYTF. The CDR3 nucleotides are TGTGCCAGTAGTATTCAGGGGAACTATGGCTACACCTTC.

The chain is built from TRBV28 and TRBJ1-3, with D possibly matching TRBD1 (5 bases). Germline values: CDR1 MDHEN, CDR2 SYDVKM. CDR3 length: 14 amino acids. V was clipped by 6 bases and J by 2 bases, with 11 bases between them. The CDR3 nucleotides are TGTGCCAGCAGACAGGTTTCACCTGGAAACACCATATATTTT. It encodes CASRQVSPGNTIYF.

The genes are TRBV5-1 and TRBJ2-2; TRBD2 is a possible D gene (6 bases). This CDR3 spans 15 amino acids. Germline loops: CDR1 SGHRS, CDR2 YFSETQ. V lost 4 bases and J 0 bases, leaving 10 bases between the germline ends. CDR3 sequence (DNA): TGCGCCAGCAGCGTAACGGGAGCGAACACCGGGGAGCTGTTTTTT. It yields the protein CASSVTGANTGELFF.

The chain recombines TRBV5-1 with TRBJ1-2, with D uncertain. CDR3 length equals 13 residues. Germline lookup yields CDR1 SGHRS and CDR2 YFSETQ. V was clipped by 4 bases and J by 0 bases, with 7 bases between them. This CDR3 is CASSLGTNYGYTF. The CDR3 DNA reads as TGCGCCAGCAGCCTTGGGACTAACTATGGCTACACCTTC.

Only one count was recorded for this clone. CDR3 nucleotide sequence: TGTGCCAGCAGTGGCTTCGAGGCTGAAGCTTTCTTT. Translating it yields CASSGFEAEAFF. This chain connects TRBV2 to TRBJ1-1; D is unclear. Germline V CDR1 and CDR2: SNHLY, FYNNEI. The CDR3 is made up of 12 amino acids. V shed 4 bases and J shed 6 bases, with 9 bases lying between them.

The CDR3 DNA reads as TGCGCCAGCAGCTTGGAAGGTACTTTGGGTGTGAACACTGAAGCTTTCTTT. Translating gives CASSLEGTLGVNTEAFF. The rearrangement links TRBV5-1 to TRBJ1-1, with unresolved D. The germline V gene encodes CDR1 SGHRS and CDR2 YFSETQ. The CDR3 is made up of 17 amino acids. Deletions cut 0 bases from V and 0 bases from J, with 15 bases between.

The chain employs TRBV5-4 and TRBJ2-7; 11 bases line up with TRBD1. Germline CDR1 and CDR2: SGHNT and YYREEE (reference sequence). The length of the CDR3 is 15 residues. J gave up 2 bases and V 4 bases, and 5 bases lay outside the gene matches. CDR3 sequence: CASSPGTGGAYEQYF. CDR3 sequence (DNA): TGTGCCAGCAGCCCGGGGACAGGGGGAGCCTACGAGCAGTACTTC. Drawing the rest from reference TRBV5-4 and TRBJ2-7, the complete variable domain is ETGVTQSPTHLIKTRGQQVTLRCSSQSGHNTVSWYQQALGQGPQFIFQYYREEENGRGNFPPRFSGLQFPNYSSELNVNALELDDSALYLCASSPGTGGAYEQYFGPGTRLTVT.

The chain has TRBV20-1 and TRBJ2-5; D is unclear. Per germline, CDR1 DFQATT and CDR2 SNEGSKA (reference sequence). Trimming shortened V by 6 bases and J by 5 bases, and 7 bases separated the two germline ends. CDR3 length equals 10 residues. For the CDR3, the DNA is TGCAGTGCGACCCGGGAGACCCAGTACTTC. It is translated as CSATRETQYF.

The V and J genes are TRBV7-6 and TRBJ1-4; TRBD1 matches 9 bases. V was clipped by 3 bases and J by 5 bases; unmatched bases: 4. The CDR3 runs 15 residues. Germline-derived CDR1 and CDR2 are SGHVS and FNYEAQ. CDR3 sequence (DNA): TGTGCCAGCAGCTTGACAGGGGGGGAAAATGAAAAACTGTTTTTT. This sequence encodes CASSLTGGENEKLFF.

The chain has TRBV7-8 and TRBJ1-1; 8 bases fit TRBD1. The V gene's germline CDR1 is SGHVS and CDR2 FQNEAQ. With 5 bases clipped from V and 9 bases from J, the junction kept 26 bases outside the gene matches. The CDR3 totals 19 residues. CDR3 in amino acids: CASSPRTTARGQVLNQAFF. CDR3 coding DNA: TGTGCCAGCAGCCCCCGTACCACTGCCCGGGGACAGGTATTGAATCAAGCTTTCTTT. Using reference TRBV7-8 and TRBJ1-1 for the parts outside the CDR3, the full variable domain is GAGVSQSPRYKVAKRGQDVALRCDPISGHVSLFWYQQALGQGPEFLTYFQNEAQLDKSGLPSDRFFAERPEGSVSTLKIQRTQQEDSAVYLCASSPRTTARGQVLNQAFFGQGTRLTVV.

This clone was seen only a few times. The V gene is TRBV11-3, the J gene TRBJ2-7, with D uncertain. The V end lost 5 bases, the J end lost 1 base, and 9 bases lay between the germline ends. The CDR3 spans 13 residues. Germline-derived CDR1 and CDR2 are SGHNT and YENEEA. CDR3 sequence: CASSRDLSYEQYF. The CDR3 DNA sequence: TGTGCCAGCAGCCGCGACTTGTCCTACGAGCAGTACTTC. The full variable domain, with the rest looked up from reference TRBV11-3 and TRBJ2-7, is EAGVVQSPRYKIIEKKQPVAFWCNPISGHNTLYWYLQNLGQGPELLIRYENEEAVDDSQLPKDRFSAERLKGVDSTLKIQPAELGDSAVYLCASSRDLSYEQYFGPGTRLTVT.

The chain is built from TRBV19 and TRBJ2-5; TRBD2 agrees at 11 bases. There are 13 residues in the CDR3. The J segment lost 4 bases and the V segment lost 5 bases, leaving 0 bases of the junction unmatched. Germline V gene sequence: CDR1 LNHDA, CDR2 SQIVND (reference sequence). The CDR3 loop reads CASSLAGGETQYF. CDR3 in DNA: TGTGCCAGTAGTCTAGCGGGAGGAGAGACCCAGTACTTC.

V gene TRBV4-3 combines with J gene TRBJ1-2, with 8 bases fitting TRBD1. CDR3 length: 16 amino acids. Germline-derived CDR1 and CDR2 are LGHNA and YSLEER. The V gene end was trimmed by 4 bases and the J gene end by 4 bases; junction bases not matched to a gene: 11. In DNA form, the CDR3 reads TGCGCCAGCAGCCCCGATTTAGACAGGGGATTCTATGGCTACACCTTC. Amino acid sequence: CASSPDLDRGFYGYTF.

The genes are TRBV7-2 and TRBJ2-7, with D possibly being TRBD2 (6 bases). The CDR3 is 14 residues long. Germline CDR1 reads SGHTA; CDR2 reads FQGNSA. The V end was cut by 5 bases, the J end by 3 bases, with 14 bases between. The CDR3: CASSPLRGLYEQYF. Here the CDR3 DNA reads TGTGCCAGCAGCCCGCTAAGGGGACTCTACGAGCAGTACTTC.

The DNA for the CDR3 is TGCGCCAGCAGCTTTTCCGGAGGAACTGAAGCTTTCTTT. Amino acid sequence: CASSFSGGTEAFF. The chain has TRBV5-1 and TRBJ1-1, with D uncertain. This CDR3 has 13 amino acids. The V gene lost 2 bases and the J gene lost 5 bases, with 10 bases spanning the gap. Germline V lookup: CDR1 SGHRS, CDR2 YFSETQ.

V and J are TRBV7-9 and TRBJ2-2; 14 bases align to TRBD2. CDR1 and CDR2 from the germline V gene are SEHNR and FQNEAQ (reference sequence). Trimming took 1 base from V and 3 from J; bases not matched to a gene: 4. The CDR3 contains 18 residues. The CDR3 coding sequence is TGTGCCAGCAGCTTAGGGACTAGCGGGAGGAGAGACACCGGGGAGCTGTTTTTT. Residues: CASSLGTSGRRDTGELFF.

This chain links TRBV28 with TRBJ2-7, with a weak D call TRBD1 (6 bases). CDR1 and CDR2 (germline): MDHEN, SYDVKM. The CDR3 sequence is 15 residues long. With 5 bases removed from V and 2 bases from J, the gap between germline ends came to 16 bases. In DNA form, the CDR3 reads TGTGCCAGCAGTACACCCAGGGGAGATACCTACGAGCAGTACTTC. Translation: CASSTPRGDTYEQYF.

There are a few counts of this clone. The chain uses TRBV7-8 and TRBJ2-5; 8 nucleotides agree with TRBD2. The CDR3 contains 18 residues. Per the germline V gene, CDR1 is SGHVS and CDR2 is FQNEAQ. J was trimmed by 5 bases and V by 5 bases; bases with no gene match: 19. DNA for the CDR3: TGTGCCAGCAGCCCAAGGCGTGGCGGGAGGCAGCCGGGGGAGACCCAGTACTTC. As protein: CASSPRRGGRQPGETQYF.

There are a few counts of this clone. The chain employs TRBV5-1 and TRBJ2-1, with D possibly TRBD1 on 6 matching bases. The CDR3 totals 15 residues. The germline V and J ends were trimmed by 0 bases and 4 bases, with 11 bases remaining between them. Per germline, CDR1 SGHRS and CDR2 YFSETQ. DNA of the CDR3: TGCGCCAGCAGCTTGGCAGGGGTTCGTTACAATGAGCAGTTCTTC. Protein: CASSLAGVRYNEQFF.

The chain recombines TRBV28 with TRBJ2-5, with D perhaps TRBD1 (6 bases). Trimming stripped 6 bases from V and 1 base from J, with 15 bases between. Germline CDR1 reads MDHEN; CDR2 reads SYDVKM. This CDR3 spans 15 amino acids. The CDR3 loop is CASRLLDSPQETQYF. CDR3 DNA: TGTGCCAGCAGGTTGTTGGACAGCCCCCAAGAGACCCAGTACTTC.

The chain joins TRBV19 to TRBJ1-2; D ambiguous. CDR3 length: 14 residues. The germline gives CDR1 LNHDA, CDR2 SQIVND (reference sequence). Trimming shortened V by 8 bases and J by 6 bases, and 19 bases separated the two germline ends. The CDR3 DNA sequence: TGTGCCAGTGCTATGGTAGGGCCCTATGATGGCTACACCTTC. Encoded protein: CASAMVGPYDGYTF. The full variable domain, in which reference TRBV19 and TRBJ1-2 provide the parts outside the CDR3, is DGGITQSPKYLFRKEGQNVTLSCEQNLNHDAMYWYRQDPGQGLRLIYYSQIVNDFQKGDIAEGYSVSREKKESFPLTVTSAQKNPTAFYLCASAMVGPYDGYTFGSGTRLTVV.

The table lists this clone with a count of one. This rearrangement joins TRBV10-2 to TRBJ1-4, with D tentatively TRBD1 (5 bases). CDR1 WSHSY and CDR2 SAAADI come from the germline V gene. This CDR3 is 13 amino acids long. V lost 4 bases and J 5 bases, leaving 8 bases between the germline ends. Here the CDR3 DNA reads TGCGCCAGCAGTGCCAGGGCCAATGAAAAACTGTTTTTT. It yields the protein CASSARANEKLFF.